The clone carrying this T cell receptor (beta chain) was recorded only once. Its antigen is still unknown. This entry belongs to a study of OX40 agonist ivuxolimab in advanced cancers. Study context: Those treated in dose escalation had hepatocellular carcinoma, melanoma, renal cell cancer or head and neck cancer. Study-wide results and limits: Antigen specificity was not determined for the expanded peripheral T cells.

With baseline, cycle 4 day 1, and cycle 7 day 1 as timepoints, blood was sampled. Generated by immunoSEQ multiplex PCR, the TCRdb table keeps only in-frame clones and is missing some. Of 55,000 to 65,000 clones listed, around three quarters are singletons. The source is an adult with an advanced solid tumor such as melanoma, head and neck, liver or kidney cancer. The material was CD4+ or CD8+ T cells sorted from blood, obtained in a trial of the OX40 agonist ivuxolimab.

Here the CDR3 DNA reads TGTGCCAGCAGTGGGACAGCACTCTATGGCTACACCTTC. The encoded protein is CASSGTALYGYTF. The chain combines TRBV25-1 with TRBJ1-2; D may be TRBD1 (6 bases). With 4 bases removed from V and 4 bases from J, the gap between germline ends came to 10 bases. Per germline, CDR1 MGHDK and CDR2 SYGVNS. The CDR3 length is 13 residues.